The 18 T cell receptor beta chains below all came from one sample that was sequenced in a study of PD-L1 blockade in urothelial cancer. Time point defined: peripheral blood 6 weeks after treatment start. TCRdb keeps only in-frame clones here, not all; method: immunoSEQ multiplex PCR. This sample yields tens of thousands of clones, of which 70% to 80% are seen a single time; 3% to 4% belongs to the top ten. The source was PBMCs, collected around atezolizumab (anti-PD-L1) treatment. The receptors were gathered from a man in his 70s with urothelial cancer.

The rearrangement links TRBV11-3 to TRBJ2-1, with D maybe TRBD1 (6 bases). CDR1 and CDR2 from the germline V gene are SGHNT and YENEEA. V dropped 1 base and J dropped 5 bases, with 9 bases sitting between them. The CDR3 spans 14 residues. This chain's CDR3 is CASSLVRGHNEQFF. The CDR3 nucleotides read TGTGCCAGCAGCTTAGTCAGGGGCCACAATGAGCAGTTCTTC.

CDR3 residues: CASSIAEGTVGGYTF. The CDR3 nucleotides read TGTGCCAGTAGTATAGCGGAGGGAACGGTTGGTGGCTACACCTTC. The V and J genes are TRBV19 and TRBJ1-2; D gene unclear. Trimming removed 1 base from V and 7 bases from J, with 16 bases in between. Germline V CDR1 and CDR2: LNHDA, SQIVND (reference sequence). The CDR3 consists of 15 residues.

The chain couples TRBV19 to TRBJ2-5; 9 bases map to TRBD1. V lost 6 bases and J lost 5; bases outside the gene matches: 7. Germline V CDR1 and CDR2: LNHDA, SQIVND (reference sequence). The CDR3 extends over 14 amino acids. CDR3 loop: CASRPTGGAETQYF. DNA of the CDR3: TGTGCCAGTAGACCGACAGGGGGAGCGGAGACCCAGTACTTC.

This clone is termed medium-sized (0.01 to 0.1%). The rearrangement joins TRBV20-1 to TRBJ2-3; D gene ambiguous. Looked up from germline, CDR1 is DFQATT and CDR2 is SNEGSKA (reference sequence). The CDR3 spans 11 residues. V was cut by 3 bases and J by 3 bases, with 4 bases left in between. CDR3 sequence (DNA): TGCAGTGCTAGCCGTACAGATACGCAGTATTTT. It is translated as CSASRTDTQYF.

The chain links TRBV5-1 to TRBJ2-5; D might be TRBD1 (6 bases). The CDR3 runs 19 residues. Deletions cut 3 bases from V and 3 bases from J, with 27 bases between. In germline, CDR1 is SGHRS, CDR2 YFSETQ. The DNA of the CDR3 is TGCGCCAGCAGCTCCCCTCTTCAGCAGGGGCTCGGGCTCGAAGAGACCCAGTACTTC. Its translation: CASSSPLQQGLGLEETQYF.

The rearrangement links TRBV5-4 to TRBJ1-2; 7 nucleotides line up with TRBD1. CDR3 size: 14 residues. The germline CDR1 and CDR2 sequences are SGHNT and YYREEE (reference sequence). With V trimmed by 2 bases and J by 4 bases, 5 bases remained unmatched. The CDR3 region has the DNA TGTGCCAGCAGCTTCGGACAGGACGGCTATGGCTACACCTTC. Translation: CASSFGQDGYGYTF.

This chain links TRBV4-3 with TRBJ2-7; 9 bases agree with TRBD1. With V trimmed by 2 bases and J by 2 bases, 4 bases remained unmatched. CDR1 LGHNA and CDR2 YSLEER come from the germline V gene. The CDR3 contains 15 residues. For the CDR3, the DNA is TGCGCCAGCAGCCAAAGGACAGGGGTTCCCTACGAGCAGTACTTC. Protein product: CASSQRTGVPYEQYF.

The chain joins TRBV6-5 to TRBJ2-3; tentatively, D is TRBD2 (5 bases). The germline V and J ends were trimmed by 5 bases and 2 bases, with 11 bases remaining between them. The CDR3 is 14 amino acids. Germline lookup yields CDR1 MNHEY and CDR2 SVGAGI. The CDR3 region is CASSDRTPTDTQYF. CDR3 DNA: TGTGCCAGCAGTGACCGGACTCCCACAGATACGCAGTATTTT.

The chain has TRBV20-1 and TRBJ2-3; no firm D call. The V gene's germline CDR1 is DFQATT and CDR2 SNEGSKA (reference sequence). The CDR3 totals 11 residues. V lost 1 base to trimming and J lost 5 bases, with 4 bases between them. The CDR3 nucleotides read TGCAGTGCTAGAGTCGGAGATACGCAGTATTTT. It translates to CSARVGDTQYF.

The chain joins TRBV28 to TRBJ1-5, with unresolved D. Germline CDR1 is MDHEN and CDR2 is SYDVKM. Trimming removed 3 bases at V and 3 bases at J, with 15 bases between. The length of the CDR3 is 16 residues. CDR3 amino acids: CASSFMTILYNQPQHF. DNA for the CDR3: TGTGCCAGCAGTTTTATGACAATACTTTACAATCAGCCCCAGCATTTT.

The chain recombines TRBV4-1 with TRBJ1-5; D is unclear. Trimming took 0 bases from V and 3 from J, leaving 6 bases between them. The CDR3 runs 14 residues. The germline gives CDR1 MGHRA, CDR2 YSYEKL. The CDR3 region is CASSQDRSNQPQHF. The CDR3 coding sequence is TGCGCCAGCAGCCAAGACAGATCCAATCAGCCCCAGCATTTT.

This rearrangement joins TRBV11-3 to TRBJ2-3; possibly TRBD2 for D (6 bases). The CDR3 has 15 amino acids. The germline V gene encodes CDR1 SGHNT and CDR2 YENEEA. The germline V and J ends were trimmed by 5 bases and 5 bases, with 17 bases remaining between them. The CDR3 bases are TGTGCCAGCAGCCAAGCGGGTAAAACGGGAGATACGCAGTATTTT. Its translation is CASSQAGKTGDTQYF.

This clone was seen a handful of times. The chain is built from TRBV7-8 and TRBJ1-5; TRBD1 might be the D (6 bases). The CDR3 length is 14 residues. The V gene lost 4 bases and the J gene lost 3 bases, with 10 bases spanning the gap. Germline CDR1 is SGHVS and CDR2 is FQNEAQ. The CDR3 DNA follows: TGTGCCAGCAGCTCCGGACAGTACAATCAGCCCCAGCATTTT. Translation: CASSSGQYNQPQHF.

The DNA of the CDR3 is TGTGCCAGCAGCTTAGTGAGGAATGAGCAGTTCTTC. Its protein product is CASSLVRNEQFF. This chain connects TRBV7-2 to TRBJ2-1; D gene unclear. Germline CDR1 SGHTA, CDR2 FQGNSA. This CDR3 contains 12 residues. V was trimmed by 1 base and J by 7 bases, leaving 5 bases between them.

The CDR3 protein is CASSGTGGSSYEQYF. The CDR3 DNA reads as TGTGCCAGCAGTGGAACCGGGGGGTCAAGCTACGAGCAGTACTTC. V usage is TRBV25-1 and J usage is TRBJ2-7; 7 bases line up with TRBD2. The CDR3 length is 15 residues. Germline trimming cut 4 bases from V and 3 bases from J; bases unmatched to any gene: 9. Germline loops: CDR1 MGHDK, CDR2 SYGVNS.

This chain uses TRBV7-6 with TRBJ2-5; TRBD2 matches at 8 bases. Unmatched junction bases numbered 14, after V lost 4 bases and J lost 4 bases. CDR1 SGHVS and CDR2 FNYEAQ come from the germline V gene. The CDR3 runs 17 residues. CDR3 in DNA: TGTGCCAGCAGCTCCTCGGGGGCAGCGGGGGCCATAGAGACCCAGTACTTC. It specifies CASSSSGAAGAIETQYF.

The table lists this clone with a count of one. This chain joins TRBV23-1 and TRBJ2-7, with TRBD2 as a possible D gene (5 bases). TRBV23-1 is treated as an ORF (open reading frame) with a function not yet certain. The CDR3 is 16 residues long. Trimming shortened V by 2 bases and J by 2 bases, and 16 bases separated the two germline ends. The CDR3 bases are TGCGCCAGCAGTCAAAGGGAACCGGGATACACCTACGAGCAGTACTTC. Its translation: CASSQREPGYTYEQYF.

By share, this clone ranks as medium-sized. The J gene is TRBJ1-3, the V gene TRBV14, with no clear D. Germline V gives CDR1 SGHDN, CDR2 FVKESK. V was shortened by 4 bases and J by 0 bases, with 13 bases between the two germline ends. The CDR3 loop spans 16 amino acids. For the CDR3, the DNA is TGTGCCAGCAGCCCTGGCTGGCTGTCCTCTGGAAACACCATATATTTT. Encoded protein: CASSPGWLSSGNTIYF.